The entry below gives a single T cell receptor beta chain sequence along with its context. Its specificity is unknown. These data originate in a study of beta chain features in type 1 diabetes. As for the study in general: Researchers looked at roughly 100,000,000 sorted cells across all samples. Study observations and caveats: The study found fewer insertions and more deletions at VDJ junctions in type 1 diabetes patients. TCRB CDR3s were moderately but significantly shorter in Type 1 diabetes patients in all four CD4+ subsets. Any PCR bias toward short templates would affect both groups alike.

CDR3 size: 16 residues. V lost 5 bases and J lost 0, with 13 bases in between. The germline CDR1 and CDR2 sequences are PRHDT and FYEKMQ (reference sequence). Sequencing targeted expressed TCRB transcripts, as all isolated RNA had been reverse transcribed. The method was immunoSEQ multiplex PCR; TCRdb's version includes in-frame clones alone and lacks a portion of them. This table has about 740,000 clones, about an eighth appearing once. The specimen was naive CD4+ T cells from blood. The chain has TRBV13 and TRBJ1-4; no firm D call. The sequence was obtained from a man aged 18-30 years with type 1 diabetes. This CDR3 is CASSPTFGTTNEKLFF. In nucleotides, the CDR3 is TGTGCCAGCAGCCCGACGTTTGGGACAACTAATGAAAAACTGTTTTTT.